The 18 T cell receptor beta chains below come from one sample, sequenced in a study of blood T cell repertoires in COVID-19. The assay was immunoSEQ multiplex PCR, and TCRdb's table has in-frame clones only and misses some. The table records 100,000 to 150,000 clones, more than 80% of them present only once. Sequencing was performed on peripheral blood. All receptors derive from a man aged 35 to 55 with acute or convalescent COVID-19.

The V and J genes are TRBV9 and TRBJ2-5; the D is unclear. This CDR3 is 13 amino acids long. Per germline, CDR1 SGDLS and CDR2 YYNGEE. With 0 bases removed from V and 2 bases from J, the gap between germline ends came to 5 bases. CDR3 nucleotides: TGTGCCAGCAGCGTAGCCGGGCAAGAGACCCAGTACTTC. Protein sequence: CASSVAGQETQYF.

V and J are TRBV5-1 and TRBJ1-1, with 7 bases fitting TRBD1. The V gene end was trimmed by 4 bases and the J gene end by 1 base; junction bases not matched to a gene: 7. CDR1 is SGHRS and CDR2 is YFSETQ in the germline V gene. The CDR3 is 15 amino acids. The CDR3 loop reads CASSALDRSNTEAFF. CDR3 coding DNA: TGCGCCAGCAGCGCTTTGGACAGGTCGAACACTGAAGCTTTCTTT.

This clone was seen only once. The rearrangement uses TRBV5-6 and TRBJ1-1; no clear D. V lost 0 bases, J lost 8 bases, and 8 bases lay in between. Per germline, CDR1 SGHDT and CDR2 YYEEEE. The CDR3 length is 12 residues. Written as DNA, the CDR3 is TGTGCCAGCAGCTTGGACGAGCTAGAAGCTTTCTTT. Amino acids: CASSLDELEAFF. The complete variable domain, with remaining parts taken from reference TRBV5-6 and TRBJ1-1, reads DAGVTQSPTHLIKTRGQQVTLRCSPKSGHDTVSWYQQALGQGPQFIFQYYEEEERQRGNFPDRFSGHQFPNYSSELNVNALLLGDSALYLCASSLDELEAFFGQGTRLTVV.

The J gene is TRBJ2-4, the V gene TRBV19; 8 bases align to TRBD1. The CDR3 is made up of 12 amino acids. The V gene end was trimmed by 8 bases and the J gene end by 12 bases; junction bases not matched to a gene: 9. Germline lookup yields CDR1 LNHDA and CDR2 SQIVND (reference sequence). CDR3 sequence reads: CASSGTGTNQYF. DNA of the CDR3: TGTGCCAGTTCGGGGACAGGTACGAATCAGTACTTC.

The J gene is TRBJ2-7, the V gene TRBV29-1; 11 nucleotides align to TRBD1. Germline assignment: CDR1 SQVTM and CDR2 ANQGSEA. CDR3 length equals 14 residues. Losses at the gene ends were 6 bases for V and 1 base for J; bases not matched to a gene: 5. CDR3 sequence: CSVPGQGASYEQYF. The CDR3 coding sequence is TGCAGCGTACCCGGACAGGGGGCATCCTACGAGCAGTACTTC.

V is TRBV19 and J is TRBJ1-5; maybe TRBD1 (5 bases). The CDR3 has 15 amino acids. The V gene's germline CDR1 is LNHDA and CDR2 SQIVND (reference sequence). Trimming pared 4 bases from V and 3 bases from J, leaving 13 bases between. CDR3 sequence: CASSSGGGANQPQHF. DNA of the CDR3: TGTGCCAGTAGTAGCGGGGGTGGGGCCAATCAGCCCCAGCATTTT.

The chain has TRBV27 and TRBJ1-5; D is ambiguous. The CDR3 length is 13 residues. V lost 8 bases and J lost 3, with 11 bases in between. The germline gives CDR1 MNHEY, CDR2 SMNVEV (reference sequence). The CDR3 region is CASSGGFNQPQHF. Written as DNA, the CDR3 is TGTGCCAGCTCAGGAGGGTTCAATCAGCCCCAGCATTTT.

V and J are TRBV4-1 and TRBJ1-6; D possibly corresponds to TRBD1 (5 bases). Germline V gives CDR1 MGHRA, CDR2 YSYEKL. The V and J ends lost 4 bases and 7 bases respectively, with 17 bases between them. CDR3 length: 16 residues. This CDR3 reads CASSLHDRANNSPLHF. The CDR3 DNA reads as TGCGCCAGCAGCCTCCACGACAGAGCAAACAATTCACCCCTCCACTTT.

This sequence joins TRBV19 and TRBJ2-1, with 9 bases identical to TRBD1. Germline values: CDR1 LNHDA, CDR2 SQIVND (reference sequence). The CDR3 contains 15 residues. V dropped 5 bases and J dropped 8; count of bases not matched to a gene: 10. The CDR3 sequence: CASSPRTGGLDEQFF. CDR3 DNA: TGTGCCAGTAGTCCGAGAACAGGGGGCCTCGATGAGCAGTTCTTC.

The chain couples TRBV6-1 to TRBJ1-4; 8 bases map to TRBD1. This CDR3 region has 16 residues. Germline V CDR1 and CDR2: MNHNS, SASEGT. V shed 0 bases and J 10 bases; nucleotides not matched to a gene: 10. The CDR3 DNA follows: TGTGCCAGCAGTGAAGCCCCCGCAGGGGGCGTCGGAAAACTGTTTTTT. Translation gives CASSEAPAGGVGKLFF.

The V gene is TRBV5-4, the J gene TRBJ2-7; D possibly corresponds to TRBD1 (7 bases). Germline CDR1 reads SGHNT; CDR2 reads YYREEE (reference sequence). This CDR3 region has 15 residues. V gave up 4 bases and J gave up 2 bases, with 16 bases separating them. The chain's CDR3 is CASSTKQGRTYEQYF. The CDR3 region has the DNA TGTGCCAGCAGCACAAAACAGGGGAGGACCTACGAGCAGTACTTC.

CDR3 protein: CASSPIGDEQFF. Written as DNA, the CDR3 is TGTGCCAGCAGCCCAATAGGGGATGAGCAGTTCTTC. The chain joins TRBV6-5 to TRBJ2-1, with a tentative D call TRBD1 (5 bases). The CDR3 length is 12 residues. Per germline, CDR1 MNHEY and CDR2 SVGAGI. The V gene lost 6 bases and the J gene lost 8 bases, with 11 bases spanning the gap.

V usage is TRBV12-3 or TRBV12-4 and J usage is TRBJ1-2; 9 bases match TRBD1. With 5 bases clipped from V and 7 bases from J, the junction kept 5 bases outside the gene matches. The CDR3 length is 13 residues. In DNA form, the CDR3 reads TGTGCCAGCAGTACGGGACAGGGTCGTGGCTACACCTTC. Residues: CASSTGQGRGYTF.

This chain links TRBV25-1 with TRBJ1-2; perhaps TRBD1 as D (6 bases). The germline V gene encodes CDR1 MGHDK and CDR2 SYGVNS. This CDR3 is built from 11 residues. Trimming took off 5 bases at V and 8 bases at J, with 9 bases between the two ends. Here the CDR3 DNA reads TGTGCCAGCAGTATCGGACAGGGCTACACCTTC. It translates to CASSIGQGYTF.

This chain joins TRBV19 and TRBJ1-6, with D uncertain. V was shortened by 9 bases and J by 1 base, with 13 bases between the two germline ends. CDR1 is LNHDA, CDR2 SQIVND, per germline (reference sequence). CDR3 length: 15 residues. The CDR3 spells CASTPGGSYNSPLHF. CDR3 bases: TGTGCCAGCACCCCCGGCGGGTCCTATAATTCACCCCTCCACTTT.

This chain connects TRBV7-6 to TRBJ2-5, with 9 nucleotides matching TRBD1. Germline V gene sequence: CDR1 SGHVS, CDR2 FNYEAQ. The CDR3 covers 18 residues. With 1 base clipped from V and 2 bases from J, the junction kept 11 bases outside the gene matches. CDR3 residues: CASSLVRGTGSVQETQYF. CDR3 in DNA: TGTGCCAGCAGCTTAGTGAGGGGGACAGGGTCCGTTCAAGAGACCCAGTACTTC.

V usage is TRBV13 and J usage is TRBJ2-1, with 14 bases that match TRBD2. The V and J ends lost 5 bases and 7 bases, in that order; junction bases with no gene match: 10. The CDR3 contains 17 residues. Germline loops: CDR1 PRHDT, CDR2 FYEKMQ (reference sequence). This CDR3 reads CASSQITGTSGGNEQFF. The CDR3 nucleotides are TGTGCCAGCAGCCAAATTACCGGGACTAGCGGGGGAAATGAGCAGTTCTTC.

The chain employs TRBV5-1 and TRBJ2-3; no firm D call. The CDR3 runs 15 residues. The V end lost 0 bases, the J end lost 2 bases, and 10 bases lay between the germline ends. Germline loops: CDR1 SGHRS, CDR2 YFSETQ. The CDR3 spells CASSLDGRPTDTQYF. DNA of the CDR3: TGCGCCAGCAGCTTGGATGGCAGGCCCACAGATACGCAGTATTTT.